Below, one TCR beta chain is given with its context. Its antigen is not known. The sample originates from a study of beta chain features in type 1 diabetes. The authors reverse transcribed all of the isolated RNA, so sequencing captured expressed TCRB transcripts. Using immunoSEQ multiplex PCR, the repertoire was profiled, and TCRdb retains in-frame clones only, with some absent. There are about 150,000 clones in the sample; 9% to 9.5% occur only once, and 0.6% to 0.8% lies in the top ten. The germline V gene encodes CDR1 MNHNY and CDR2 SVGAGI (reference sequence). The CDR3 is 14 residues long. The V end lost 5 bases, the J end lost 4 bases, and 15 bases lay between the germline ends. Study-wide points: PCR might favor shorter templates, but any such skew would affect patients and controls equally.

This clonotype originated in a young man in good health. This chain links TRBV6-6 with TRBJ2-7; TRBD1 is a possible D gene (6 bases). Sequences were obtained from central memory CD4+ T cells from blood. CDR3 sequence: CASSLPGTLYEQYF. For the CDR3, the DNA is TGTGCCAGCAGTCTTCCCGGGACACTGTACGAGCAGTACTTC.